This T cell receptor beta chain is from a study of T-cell reconstitution after alpha-beta-depleted transplantation in children. Comments on this clonotype: Its antigen remains unidentified.

V dropped 3 bases and J dropped 3; count of bases not matched to a gene: 14. The CDR3 length is 18 residues. The V gene's germline CDR1 is DFQATT and CDR2 SNEGSKA (reference sequence). For TCRbeta, the library was prepared with unique molecular identifiers. MiXCR, run by TCRdb on the PCR reads, gives a single entry per CDR3 protein. The sample lists about 300,000 distinct CDR3 sequences; 6% to 10% were seen once. Study-level results: Surviving recipient T cells and thymic progenitors underlay high day-60 TCRbeta diversity in some patients. Diversity and T-cell counts at one year after transplant derived mostly from new T cells. Alpha-beta T cells present about two months after transplant were reported to originate from several hundred expanded graft clones.

The rearrangement links TRBV20-1 to TRBJ2-5; 12 nucleotides line up with TRBD2. The source of this sequence is a female patient aged 2-9 years who had a stem cell transplant for Fanconi anemia, so the T cells may come from the graft donor. The material was peripheral blood, obtained 360 days after TCRalphabeta/CD19-depleted stem cell transplant. CDR3 region: CSARGLLAGGPEEETQYF. As DNA, the CDR3 is TGCAGTGCTAGGGGTCTCCTAGCGGGGGGGCCGGAGGAAGAGACCCAGTACTTC.